Following are 10 T cell receptor beta chains from one sample sequenced in a study of blood T cell repertoires in COVID-19. The table came from immunoSEQ multiplex PCR; TCRdb's copy has only in-frame clones and leaves some out. The data show 95,000 to 120,000 clones, less than 75% seen once. Source material: peripheral blood. The receptors shown here come from a woman between 40 and 50 years old with acute or convalescent COVID-19.

The CDR3 here is CASSAQGFKDEQFF. In DNA, the CDR3 is TGTGCCAGCAGCGCCCAGGGGTTTAAGGATGAGCAGTTCTTC. The chain employs TRBV9 and TRBJ2-1; D might be TRBD1 (6 bases). The CDR3 is made up of 14 amino acids. V shed 3 bases and J shed 8 bases, with 15 bases lying between them. Germline assignment: CDR1 SGDLS and CDR2 YYNGEE. The complete variable domain, with remaining parts taken from reference TRBV9 and TRBJ2-1, reads DSGVTQTPKHLITATGQRVTLRCSPRSGDLSVYWYQQSLDQGLQFLIQYYNGEERAKGNILERFSAQQFPDLHSELNLSSLELGDSALYFCASSAQGFKDEQFFGPGTRLTVL.

This rearrangement joins TRBV12-3 or TRBV12-4 to TRBJ1-2, with 8 nucleotides matching TRBD1. V lost 3 bases, J lost 8 bases, and 5 bases stayed unmatched. The CDR3 is made up of 13 amino acids. The CDR3 DNA reads as TGTGCCAGCAGTTTCGGACAGGGCAGCGGCTACACCTTC. It specifies CASSFGQGSGYTF.

The rearrangement uses TRBV3-1 (or the pseudogene TRBV3-2) and TRBJ2-3, with D perhaps TRBD1 (6 bases). This CDR3 has 14 residues. CDR1 and CDR2 from the germline V gene are LGHDT and YNNKEL (reference sequence). Trimming pared 7 bases from V and 2 bases from J, leaving 13 bases between. CDR3 in amino acids: CASTPQGNTDTQYF. CDR3 DNA: TGTGCCAGCACCCCCCAGGGGAACACAGATACGCAGTATTTT.

In DNA, the CDR3 is TGTGCCAGCAGCCCTACGGGACAGGTCCGGGAGACCCAGTACTTC. Translating gives CASSPTGQVRETQYF. The chain combines TRBV7-2 with TRBJ2-5, with 8 bases lining up with TRBD1. With V trimmed by 5 bases and J by 5 bases, 10 bases remained unmatched. The CDR3 extends over 15 amino acids. Germline V gives CDR1 SGHTA, CDR2 FQGNSA.

This clone has more than one count but fewer than ten. The J gene is TRBJ2-3, the V gene TRBV2; a possible D gene is TRBD1 (7 bases). Germline V gives CDR1 SNHLY, CDR2 FYNNEI. The V end was cut by 6 bases, the J end by 9 bases, with 22 bases between. The CDR3 sequence is 15 residues long. CDR3 region: CASRPLATEGATQYF. The CDR3 nucleotides read TGTGCCAGCAGGCCACTAGCAACGGAGGGGGCGACGCAGTATTTT.

The rearrangement links TRBV4-1 to TRBJ2-5, with D unclear. CDR3 length: 14 residues. The germline V and J ends were trimmed by 1 base and 4 bases, with 10 bases remaining between them. Per germline, CDR1 MGHRA and CDR2 YSYEKL. CDR3 residues: CASSQGLGGETQYF. For the CDR3, the DNA is TGCGCCAGCAGCCAAGGATTAGGCGGAGAGACCCAGTACTTC.

The chain couples TRBV11-2 to TRBJ1-2; D not resolved. Germline V CDR1 and CDR2: SGHAT, FQNNGV. V was pared by 5 bases and J by 2 bases, with 9 bases between. The CDR3 loop spans 13 amino acids. Here the CDR3 DNA reads TGTGCCAGCAGCGCCACGGGGAACTATGGCTACACCTTC. Residues: CASSATGNYGYTF. Variable domain in full (rest from reference TRBV11-2 and TRBJ1-2): EAGVAQSPRYKIIEKRQSVAFWCNPISGHATLYWYQQILGQGPKLLIQFQNNGVVDDSQLPKDRFSAERLKGVDSTLKIQPAKLEDSAVYLCASSATGNYGYTFGSGTRLTVV.

This clone appeared a few times. The V and J genes are TRBV7-3 and TRBJ1-6; D might be TRBD1 (6 bases). Between the trimmed V and J ends, which lost 5 bases and 4 bases, there was a span of 9 bases. This CDR3 is 14 amino acids long. Germline V gene lookup returns CDR1 SGHTA and CDR2 FQGTGA. This chain's CDR3 is CASSGGQYNSPLHF. Here the CDR3 DNA reads TGTGCCAGCAGCGGAGGACAGTATAATTCACCCCTCCACTTT.

The chain recombines TRBV19 with TRBJ2-2; a weak D match, TRBD1 (6 bases). V lost 7 bases and J 2 bases, leaving 14 bases between the germline ends. There are 15 residues in the CDR3. CDR1 and CDR2 (germline): LNHDA, SQIVND (reference sequence). DNA of the CDR3: TGTGCCAGTATGAAAGGGGGTGCAAACACCGGGGAGCTGTTTTTT. Amino acids: CASMKGGANTGELFF.

This clone turned up a few times. Here the CDR3 DNA reads TGTGCCAGCAGCCCTAGACAGGGAGGCTGGGGAGAGACCCAGTACTTC. Encoded protein: CASSPRQGGWGETQYF. This chain connects TRBV28 to TRBJ2-5, with D perhaps TRBD1 (7 bases). The CDR3 loop spans 16 amino acids. CDR1 and CDR2 from the germline V gene are MDHEN and SYDVKM. The V end lost 6 bases, the J end lost 4 bases, and 21 bases lay between the germline ends.